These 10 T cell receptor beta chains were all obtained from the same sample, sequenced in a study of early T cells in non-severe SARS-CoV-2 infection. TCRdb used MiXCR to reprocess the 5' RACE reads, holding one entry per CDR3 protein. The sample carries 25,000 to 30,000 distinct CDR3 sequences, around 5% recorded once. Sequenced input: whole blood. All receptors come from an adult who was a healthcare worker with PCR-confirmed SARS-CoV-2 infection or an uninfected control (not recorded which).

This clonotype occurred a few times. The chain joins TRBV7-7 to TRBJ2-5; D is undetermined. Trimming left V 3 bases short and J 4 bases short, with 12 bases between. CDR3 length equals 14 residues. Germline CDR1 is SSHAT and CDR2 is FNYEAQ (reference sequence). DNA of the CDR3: TGTGCCAGCAGCTTGGAGAGTAGAGGAGAGACCCAGTACTTC. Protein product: CASSLESRGETQYF.

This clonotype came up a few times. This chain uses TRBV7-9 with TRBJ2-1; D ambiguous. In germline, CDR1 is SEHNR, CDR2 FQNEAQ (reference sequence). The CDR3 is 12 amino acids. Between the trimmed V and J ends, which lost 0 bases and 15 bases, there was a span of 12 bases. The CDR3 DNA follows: TGTGCCAGCAGCTTAGCTTCGGAAAGGGTGTTCTTC. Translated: CASSLASERVFF.

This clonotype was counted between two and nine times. CDR3 DNA: TGTGCCAGCAGTTTTCGTCGGGGAGAGAGCTACGAGCAGTACTTC. Its translation: CASSFRRGESYEQYF. This chain uses TRBV27 with TRBJ2-7, with D possibly TRBD2 on 5 matching bases. Looked up from germline, CDR1 is MNHEY and CDR2 is SMNVEV (reference sequence). V dropped 3 bases and J dropped 3 bases, with 15 bases sitting between them. The CDR3 contains 15 residues.

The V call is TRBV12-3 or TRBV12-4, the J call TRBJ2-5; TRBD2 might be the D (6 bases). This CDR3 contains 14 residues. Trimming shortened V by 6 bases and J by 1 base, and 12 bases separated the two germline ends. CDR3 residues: CASSSGLPQETQYF. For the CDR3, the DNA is TGTGCCAGCAGCTCCGGACTACCCCAAGAGACCCAGTACTTC.

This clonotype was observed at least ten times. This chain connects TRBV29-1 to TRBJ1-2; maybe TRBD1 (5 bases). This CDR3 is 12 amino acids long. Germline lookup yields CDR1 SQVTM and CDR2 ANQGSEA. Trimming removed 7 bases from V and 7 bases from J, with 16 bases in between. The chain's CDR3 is CSAGRAGGGYTF. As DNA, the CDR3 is TGCAGCGCGGGACGGGCTGGCGGTGGCTACACCTTC.

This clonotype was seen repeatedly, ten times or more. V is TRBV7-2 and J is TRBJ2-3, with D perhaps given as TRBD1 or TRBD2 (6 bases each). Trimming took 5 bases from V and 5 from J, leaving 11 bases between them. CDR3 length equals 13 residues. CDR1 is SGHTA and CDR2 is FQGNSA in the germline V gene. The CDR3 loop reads CASSRKGGDTQYF. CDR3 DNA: TGTGCCAGCAGCCGAAAGGGGGGAGATACGCAGTATTTT.

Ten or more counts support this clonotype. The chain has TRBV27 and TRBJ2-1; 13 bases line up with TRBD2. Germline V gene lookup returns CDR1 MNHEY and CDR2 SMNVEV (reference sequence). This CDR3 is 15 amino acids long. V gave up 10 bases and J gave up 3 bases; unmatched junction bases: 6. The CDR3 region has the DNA TGTGCCACCTGGGGACTAGCGGGAATCTACAATGAGCAGTTCTTC. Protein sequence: CATWGLAGIYNEQFF.

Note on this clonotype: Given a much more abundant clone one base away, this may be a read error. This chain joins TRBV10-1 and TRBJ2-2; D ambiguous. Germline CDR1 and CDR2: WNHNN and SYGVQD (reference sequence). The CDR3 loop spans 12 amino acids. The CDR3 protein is CACSEMAGELFF. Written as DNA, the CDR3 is TGCGCCTGCAGTGAGATGGCCGGGGAGCTGTTTTTT.

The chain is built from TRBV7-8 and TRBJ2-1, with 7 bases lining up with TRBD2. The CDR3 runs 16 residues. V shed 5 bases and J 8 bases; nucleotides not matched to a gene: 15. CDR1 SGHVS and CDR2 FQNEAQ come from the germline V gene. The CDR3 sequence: CASSLGAAGEGHEQFF. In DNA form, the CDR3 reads TGTGCCAGCAGCCTGGGAGCGGCGGGAGAGGGTCATGAGCAGTTCTTC.

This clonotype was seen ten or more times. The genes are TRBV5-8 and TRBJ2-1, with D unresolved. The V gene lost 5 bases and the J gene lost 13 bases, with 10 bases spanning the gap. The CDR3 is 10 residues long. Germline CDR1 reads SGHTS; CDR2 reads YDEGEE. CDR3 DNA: TGTGCCAGCAGACTAACAGATCAGTTCTTC. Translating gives CASRLTDQFF. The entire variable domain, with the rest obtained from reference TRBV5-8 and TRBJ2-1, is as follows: EAGVTQSPTHLIKTRGQQATLRCSPISGHTSVYWYQQALGLGLQFLLWYDEGEERNRGNFPPRFSGRQFPNYSSELNVNALELEDSALYLCASRLTDQFFGPGTRLTVL.